This T cell receptor beta chain was captured by sequencing in a study of T cell responses to AZD1222 COVID-19 vaccine. Note on this clone: The antigen remains unidentified.

Germline V gene lookup returns CDR1 LNHDA and CDR2 SQIVND (reference sequence). V shed 6 bases and J 3 bases; nucleotides not matched to a gene: 7. The CDR3 length is 15 residues. Notes on the study in general: Per reports, nearly half of all spike-specific TCRs target regions that are unmutated in variants. Among the donors, most were white British and more were female, and clonal diversity was possibly underestimated.

Generated by immunoSEQ multiplex PCR, the TCRdb table keeps only in-frame clones and is missing some. The sample holds 100,000 to 120,000 clones; roughly nine tenths are singletons and the top ten take approximately 3.1%. The sequencing here drew on peripheral blood, taken on day 0 of MenACWY control vaccination. The clonotype originates from an adult in good health. The chain employs TRBV19 and TRBJ2-7; TRBD2 matches 11 bases. DNA of the CDR3: TGTGCCAGTAGGATGACTAGCGGGGAGTTCTACGAGCAGTACTTC. Translated, it gives CASRMTSGEFYEQYF.